Listed below are T cell receptor beta chains from one sample, sequenced in a study of OX40 agonist ivuxolimab in advanced cancers. Here immunoSEQ multiplex PCR was the method, and the copy in TCRdb shows in-frame clones only, minus some. The table shows roughly 50,000 clones, with more than 75% occurring only once. The specimen was CD4+ or CD8+ T cells sorted from blood, collected in a trial of the OX40 agonist ivuxolimab. Every receptor here comes from an adult with an advanced solid tumor such as melanoma, head and neck, liver or kidney cancer. CDR3s include the opening cysteine and the closing phenylalanine or tryptophan. A D gene is named only where the DNA matches it firmly. The size of a clone is reported for some rows only, either as once, few or many, or as a class for expanded clones.

v_call: TRBV18; clone_size: .; j_call: TRBJ1-1; d_call: .; cdr3_aa: CASSFHATIEGTEAFF; cdr3_nt: TGTGCCAGCTCATTCCACGCTACTATCGAGGGCACTGAAGCTTTCTTT
v_call: TRBV5-1; clone_size: .; j_call: TRBJ1-2; d_call: .; cdr3_aa: CASSLELANYGYTF; cdr3_nt: TGCGCCAGCAGCTTGGAATTAGCTAACTATGGCTACACCTTC
v_call: TRBV7-9; clone_size: .; j_call: TRBJ1-2; d_call: TRBD1; cdr3_aa: CASSYRDSNYGYTF; cdr3_nt: TGTGCCAGCAGCTACAGGGACAGCAACTATGGCTACACCTTC
v_call: TRBV7-2; clone_size: .; j_call: TRBJ2-3; d_call: .; cdr3_aa: CASSPTRYTQYF; cdr3_nt: TGTGCCAGCAGCCCGACTCGGTATACGCAGTATTTT
v_call: TRBV11-2; clone_size: .; j_call: TRBJ2-1; d_call: TRBD2; cdr3_aa: CASSPGLAANEQFF; cdr3_nt: TGTGCCAGCAGTCCGGGACTAGCTGCCAATGAGCAGTTCTTC
v_call: TRBV27; clone_size: .; j_call: TRBJ2-7; d_call: TRBD2; cdr3_aa: CASSLSGVAGAITYEQYF; cdr3_nt: TGTGCCAGCAGTTTATCGGGGGTAGCGGGCGCTATAACCTACGAGCAGTACTTC
v_call: TRBV2; clone_size: .; j_call: TRBJ2-2; d_call: TRBD2; cdr3_aa: CASSEELAGTGELFF; cdr3_nt: TGTGCCAGCAGTGAAGAACTAGCGGGAACCGGGGAGCTGTTTTTT
v_call: TRBV5-1; clone_size: once; j_call: TRBJ1-2; d_call: TRBD1; cdr3_aa: CASSFGTAYGYTF; cdr3_nt: TGCGCCAGCAGCTTCGGGACAGCATATGGCTACACCTTC
v_call: TRBV2; clone_size: .; j_call: TRBJ2-2; d_call: .; cdr3_aa: CASTRLGDTGELFF; cdr3_nt: TGTGCCAGCACTCGGCTCGGCGACACCGGGGAGCTGTTTTTT
v_call: TRBV4-3; clone_size: .; j_call: TRBJ1-6; d_call: .; cdr3_aa: CASSQDGSRGSPLHF; cdr3_nt: TGCGCCAGCAGCCAAGATGGTAGCAGGGGTTCACCCCTCCACTTT
v_call: TRBV7-2; clone_size: .; j_call: TRBJ2-7; d_call: .; cdr3_aa: CASSLYPQGRTATYEQYF; cdr3_nt: TGTGCCAGCAGCTTATACCCCCAGGGCCGGACCGCTACCTACGAGCAGTACTTC
v_call: TRBV15; clone_size: .; j_call: TRBJ2-7; d_call: .; cdr3_aa: CATSRDQNGPYEQYF; cdr3_nt: TGTGCCACCAGCAGAGATCAGAACGGCCCCTACGAGCAGTACTTC
v_call: TRBV7-8; clone_size: .; j_call: TRBJ2-3; d_call: TRBD2; cdr3_aa: CASSLSGTSTDTQYF; cdr3_nt: TGTGCCAGCAGCTTAAGCGGGACTAGCACAGATACGCAGTATTTT
v_call: TRBV7-9; clone_size: once; j_call: TRBJ1-4; d_call: TRBD1; cdr3_aa: CASSRGQGEEKLFF; cdr3_nt: TGTGCCAGCAGCCGGGGACAGGGGGAAGAAAAACTGTTTTTT
v_call: TRBV5-5; clone_size: .; j_call: TRBJ1-2; d_call: TRBD1; cdr3_aa: CASSFGTGLYGYTF; cdr3_nt: TGTGCCAGCAGCTTTGGGACAGGACTCTATGGCTACACCTTC
v_call: TRBV18; clone_size: .; j_call: TRBJ2-5; d_call: TRBD1; cdr3_aa: CASSLGQGQETQYF; cdr3_nt: TGTGCCAGCTCACTGGGACAGGGACAAGAGACCCAGTACTTC